Below, 20 T cell receptor beta chains from the same sample are listed, as sequenced in a study of technical replicates of blood from a few donors. The repertoire was sequenced with immunoSEQ multiplex PCR; TCRdb's copy has only in-frame clones and lacks some. The sample yields around 70,000 clones, around 97% seen once. The sample taken for sequencing was T cells isolated from PBMCs. All receptors derive from a human donor in good health.

The chain is built from TRBV14 and TRBJ1-1; D possibly corresponds to TRBD1 (6 bases). V was cut by 0 bases and J by 5 bases, with 13 bases left in between. From germline, CDR1 is SGHDN and CDR2 FVKESK. The CDR3 runs 15 residues. In DNA form, the CDR3 reads TGTGCCAGCAGCCAAGACGTCGGGGGGCAGACTGAAGCTTTCTTT. It translates to CASSQDVGGQTEAFF.

The chain combines TRBV7-9 with TRBJ2-7; 8 nucleotides agree with TRBD1. The CDR3 is 15 amino acids. Looked up from germline, CDR1 is SEHNR and CDR2 is FQNEAQ (reference sequence). J gave up 6 bases and V 5 bases, and 12 bases lay outside the gene matches. Written as DNA, the CDR3 is TGTGCCAGCAGCGCTCTCCGACAGGGGCTCTCCGAGCAGTACTTC. Translation: CASSALRQGLSEQYF.

J is TRBJ2-1 and V is TRBV19; 9 nucleotides match TRBD2. After removal of 4 bases from V and 6 bases from J, the junction contained 4 bases not matched to a gene. The CDR3 is made up of 14 amino acids. From germline, CDR1 is LNHDA and CDR2 SQIVND (reference sequence). The CDR3 is CASSNRLAANEQFF. DNA of the CDR3: TGTGCCAGTAGTAATCGACTAGCGGCCAATGAGCAGTTCTTC.

CDR3 bases: TGCGCCAGCAGTGACGGGACAGGTGGAAACACCATATATTTT. It codes for CASSDGTGGNTIYF. The chain employs TRBV5-1 and TRBJ1-3; 8 bases align to TRBD1. The CDR3 is 14 residues long. The V segment lost 5 bases and the J segment 3 bases; nucleotides outside the gene matches: 4. The germline V gene has CDR1 SGHRS and CDR2 YFSETQ.

The chain is built from TRBV5-1 and TRBJ1-1; 8 bases match TRBD1. The CDR3 extends over 13 amino acids. The junction had 7 bases not matched to a gene; V was cut back by 4 bases and J by 8 bases. Per germline, CDR1 SGHRS and CDR2 YFSETQ. This chain's CDR3 is CASSRGQAEEAFF. The CDR3, as DNA: TGCGCCAGCAGCAGGGGACAGGCGGAAGAAGCTTTCTTT.

V usage is TRBV30 and J usage is TRBJ2-2, with 7 nucleotides matching TRBD1. V was clipped by 1 base and J by 5 bases; unmatched bases: 13. The length of the CDR3 is 17 residues. Germline V lookup: CDR1 GTSNPN, CDR2 SVGIG (reference sequence). The CDR3 reads CAWSGSGQSLGTGELFF. The CDR3 nucleotides are TGTGCCTGGAGTGGATCGGGACAGTCGCTTGGGACCGGGGAGCTGTTTTTT.

This chain connects TRBV5-4 to TRBJ1-1; TRBD1 aligns across 7 bases. V shed 5 bases, J shed 0 bases, and the junction held 7 bases outside the gene matches. The germline V gene encodes CDR1 SGHNT and CDR2 YYREEE (reference sequence). CDR3 length equals 15 residues. CDR3 in DNA: TGTGCCAGCAGGTCTGGGGGACAGATGAACACTGAAGCTTTCTTT. Protein product: CASRSGGQMNTEAFF.

The chain combines TRBV2 with TRBJ1-1, with D possibly matching TRBD1 (5 bases). The germline CDR1 and CDR2 sequences are SNHLY and FYNNEI. CDR3 length: 13 amino acids. Between the trimmed V and J ends, which lost 6 bases and 4 bases, there was a span of 12 bases. CDR3 sequence: CASRGTLGTEAFF. The DNA for the CDR3 is TGTGCCAGCAGGGGGACTTTGGGCACTGAAGCTTTCTTT.

The chain is built from TRBV6-5 and TRBJ2-7; 9 bases align to TRBD1. The CDR3 contains 14 residues. The V segment lost 5 bases and the J segment 4 bases; nucleotides outside the gene matches: 6. The V gene's germline CDR1 is MNHEY and CDR2 SVGAGI. The CDR3 loop is CASSRTGGFYEQYF. The CDR3, as DNA: TGTGCCAGCAGTAGAACAGGGGGCTTTTACGAGCAGTACTTC.

This clone has just one count. The J gene is TRBJ2-5, the V gene TRBV6-6, with 7 positions matching TRBD2. V shed 6 bases and J 5 bases; nucleotides not matched to a gene: 3. CDR1 MNHNY and CDR2 SVGAGI come from the germline V gene (reference sequence). CDR3 length: 12 residues. The CDR3 DNA reads as TGTGCCAGCAGACGGGGGGATGAGACCCAGTACTTC. This codes for CASRRGDETQYF.

J is TRBJ1-2 and V is TRBV6-5; 7 nucleotides align to TRBD1. V was pared by 4 bases and J by 7 bases, with 12 bases of the junction left unmatched. In germline, CDR1 is MNHEY, CDR2 SVGAGI. The CDR3 contains 15 residues. CDR3 region: CASSFTRGTVGGYTF. CDR3 coding DNA: TGTGCCAGCAGTTTCACACGCGGGACAGTAGGTGGCTACACCTTC.

The chain employs TRBV30 and TRBJ2-5, with 7 bases that match TRBD1. The DNA matches TRBJ2-7 better at its end, which makes the J call doubtful. Germline V gives CDR1 GTSNPN, CDR2 SVGIG (reference sequence). This CDR3 is 12 amino acids long. The CDR3 DNA follows: TGTGCCTGGGGCTCACAGGGGTACGAGCAGTACTTC. Protein: CAWGSQGYEQYF.

The table lists this clone with a count of one. This rearrangement joins TRBV11-3 to TRBJ1-1; 7 nucleotides match TRBD1. V lost 8 bases and J lost 1; bases outside the gene matches: 4. This CDR3 is built from 13 residues. Germline V gene data show CDR1 as SGHNT and CDR2 as YENEEA. The CDR3 nucleotides are TGTGCCAGCGGTGCAGGGGGGAACACTGAAGCTTTCTTT. Its protein product is CASGAGGNTEAFF.

The rearrangement links TRBV29-1 to TRBJ1-1; no definite D call. V was trimmed by 2 bases and J by 7 bases, leaving 11 bases between them. The CDR3 spans 12 residues. Germline V gives CDR1 SQVTM, CDR2 ANQGSEA. The CDR3 DNA reads as TGCAGCGTTGAAACCAACAGAGTTGAAGCTTTCTTT. Translating gives CSVETNRVEAFF. Based on the CDR3 plus reference TRBV29-1 and TRBJ1-1, the full variable domain is SAVISQKPSRDICQRGTSLTIQCQVDSQVTMMFWYRQQPGQSLTLIATANQGSEATYESGFVIDKFPISRPNLTFSTLTVSNMSPEDSSIYLCSVETNRVEAFFGQGTRLTVV.

The chain is built from TRBV15 and TRBJ2-2; 8 bases are shared with TRBD1. Germline V gene lookup returns CDR1 LNHNV and CDR2 YYDKDF (reference sequence). V was clipped by 3 bases and J by 1 base; unmatched bases: 4. The CDR3 is 16 amino acids. The CDR3 sequence: CATSSRQGKNTGELFF. The CDR3 nucleotides read TGTGCCACCAGCAGTAGACAGGGGAAGAACACCGGGGAGCTGTTTTTT.

The rearrangement joins TRBV28 to TRBJ1-1; D not certain. Germline CDR1 is MDHEN and CDR2 is SYDVKM. Trimming removed 5 bases at V and 6 bases at J, with 10 bases between. The CDR3 has 12 amino acids. The CDR3 loop reads CASSDNPPEAFF. CDR3 sequence (DNA): TGTGCCAGCAGTGACAACCCCCCTGAAGCTTTCTTT.

This chain connects TRBV11-3 to TRBJ2-5; possibly TRBD2 for D (6 bases). CDR3 length equals 14 residues. Trimming left V 4 bases short and J 5 bases short, with 14 bases between. Per germline, CDR1 SGHNT and CDR2 YENEEA. The DNA for the CDR3 is TGTGCCAGCAGCTCCCCCGGGGGTTTCGAGACCCAGTACTTC. This gives the protein CASSSPGGFETQYF.

The gene calls are TRBV29-1 and TRBJ2-4; the match to TRBD1 covers 9 bases. Looked up from germline, CDR1 is SQVTM and CDR2 is ANQGSEA. Trimming at V came to 3 bases and at J to 6 bases, leaving 3 bases not matched to a gene. This CDR3 is 13 amino acids long. The CDR3: CSVEKDRGNIQYF. The CDR3 nucleotides read TGCAGCGTTGAGAAGGACAGGGGAAACATTCAGTACTTC.

CDR3 loop: CASSFRGGAGDTQYF. In nucleotides, the CDR3 is TGCGCCAGCAGCTTTCGCGGGGGGGCCGGAGATACGCAGTATTTT. The chain has TRBV5-1 and TRBJ2-3; 9 bases map to TRBD2. This CDR3 has 15 amino acids. Trimming took 2 bases from V and 5 from J; bases not matched to a gene: 6. Germline assignment: CDR1 SGHRS and CDR2 YFSETQ.

The J gene is TRBJ1-4, the V gene TRBV21-1. TRBV21-1 is a listed pseudogene. The CDR3 spans 16 residues. CDR3 amino acids: CASSKGAGTTNEKLFF. The DNA of the CDR3 is TGTGCCAGCAGCAAAGGTGCGGGTACAACTAATGAAAAACTGTTTTTT.